The clone carrying this T cell receptor beta chain has ten or more counts. There were TCR beta CDR3 regions amplified from RNA transcripts. First-round RT-PCR of the TCR CDR3 relied on the HTBI primer set. TCRdb re-called the multiplex PCR reads through MiXCR, storing one row per CDR3 protein. The sample comprises 380,000 or so distinct CDR3 sequences, about 14% of which are singletons, and roughly 25% rests with the top ten. V was trimmed by 5 bases and J by 7 bases, leaving 12 bases between them. The V gene's germline CDR1 is SEHNR and CDR2 FQNEAQ (reference sequence). The CDR3 is 13 residues long. This sample stems from a study of T cells in Graves' hyperthyroidism and ophthalmopathy.

The sequence derives from a woman aged 25 to 39 with Graves' hyperthyroidism. The rearrangement uses TRBV7-9 and TRBJ2-1; a weak D match, TRBD2 (5 bases). Sequencing was done on a sample of blood. CDR3 in amino acids: CASSISGWNEQFF. The DNA for the CDR3 is TGTGCCAGCAGCATCTCGGGGTGGAATGAGCAGTTCTTC. The variable domain in full, with the rest retrieved from reference TRBV7-9 and TRBJ2-1, is DTGVSQNPRHKITKRGQNVTFRCDPISEHNRLYWYRQTLGQGPEFLTYFQNEAQLEKSRLLSDRFSAERPKGSFSTLEIQRTEQGDSAMYLCASSISGWNEQFFGPGTRLTVL.